This T cell receptor beta chain was obtained from a study of blood T cell repertoires in COVID-19. Study in general: The United States, Italy and Spain were the sources of the acute and convalescent COVID-19 samples.

TCRdb's copy holds only in-frame clones and misses some; the assay was immunoSEQ multiplex PCR. This table holds about 200,000 clones, more than 70% found once. The ends lost 2 bases at V and 8 bases at J; junction bases unmatched: 11. CDR3 length equals 15 residues. CDR1 and CDR2 (germline): GTSNPN, SVGIG (reference sequence). The rearrangement links TRBV30 to TRBJ2-1, with TRBD2 identical over 8 bases. Input material: peripheral blood. The receptor's source is a person aged 65-85 years with COVID-19, enrolled during active disease. This CDR3 reads CAWSRGSGGYYEQFF. The CDR3 DNA follows: TGTGCCTGGAGTCGTGGGTCGGGAGGGTATTATGAGCAGTTCTTC.